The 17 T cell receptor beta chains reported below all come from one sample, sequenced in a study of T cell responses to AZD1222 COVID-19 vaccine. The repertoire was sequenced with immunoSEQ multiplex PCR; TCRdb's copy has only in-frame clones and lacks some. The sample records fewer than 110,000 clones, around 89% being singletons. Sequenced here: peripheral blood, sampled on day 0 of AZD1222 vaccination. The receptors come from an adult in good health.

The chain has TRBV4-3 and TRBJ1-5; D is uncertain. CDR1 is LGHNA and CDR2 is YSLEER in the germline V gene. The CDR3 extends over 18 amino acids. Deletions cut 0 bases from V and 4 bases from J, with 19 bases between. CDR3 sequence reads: CASSQDSIVGERNQPQHF. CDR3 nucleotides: TGCGCCAGCAGCCAAGATTCGATAGTAGGTGAGCGGAATCAGCCCCAGCATTTT.

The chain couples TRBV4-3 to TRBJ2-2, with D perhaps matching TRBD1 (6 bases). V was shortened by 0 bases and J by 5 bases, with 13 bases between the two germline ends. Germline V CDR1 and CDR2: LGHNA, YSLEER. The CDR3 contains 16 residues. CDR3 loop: CASSQDLQGWTGELFF. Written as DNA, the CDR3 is TGCGCCAGCAGCCAAGATCTGCAGGGGTGGACCGGGGAGCTGTTTTTT.

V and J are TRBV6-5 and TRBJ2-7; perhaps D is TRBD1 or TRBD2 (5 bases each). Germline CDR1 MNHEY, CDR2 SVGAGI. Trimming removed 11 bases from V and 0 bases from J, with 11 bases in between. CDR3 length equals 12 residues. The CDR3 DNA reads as TGTGCCGGGGGTAGGAGCTCCTACGAGCAGTACTTC. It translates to CAGGRSSYEQYF.

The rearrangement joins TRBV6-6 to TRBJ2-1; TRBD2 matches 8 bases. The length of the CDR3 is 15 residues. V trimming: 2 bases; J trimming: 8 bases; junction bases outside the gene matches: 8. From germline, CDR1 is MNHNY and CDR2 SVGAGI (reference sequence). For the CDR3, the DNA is TGTGCCAGCAGTTACGGGGTAGCGGGACTCGATGAGCAGTTCTTC. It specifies CASSYGVAGLDEQFF.

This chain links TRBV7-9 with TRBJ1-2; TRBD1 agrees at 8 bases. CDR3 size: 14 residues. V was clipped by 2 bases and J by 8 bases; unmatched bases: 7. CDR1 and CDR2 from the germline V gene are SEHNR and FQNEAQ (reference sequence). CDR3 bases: TGTGCCAGCAGCTTAATCGGACAGGGAACGGGCTACACCTTC. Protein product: CASSLIGQGTGYTF.

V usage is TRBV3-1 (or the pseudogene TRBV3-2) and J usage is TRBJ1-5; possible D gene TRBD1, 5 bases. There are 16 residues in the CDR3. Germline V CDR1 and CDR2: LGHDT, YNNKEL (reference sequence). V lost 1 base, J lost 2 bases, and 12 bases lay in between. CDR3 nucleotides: TGTGCCAGCAGCCAAGGCTACAGGCTGGGCAATCAGCCCCAGCATTTT. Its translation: CASSQGYRLGNQPQHF.

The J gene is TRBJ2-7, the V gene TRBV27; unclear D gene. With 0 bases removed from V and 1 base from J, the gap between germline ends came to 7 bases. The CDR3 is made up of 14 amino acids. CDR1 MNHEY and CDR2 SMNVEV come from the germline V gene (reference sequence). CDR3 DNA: TGTGCCAGCAGTTTATCTCCGCTTTCCTACGAGCAGTACTTC. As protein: CASSLSPLSYEQYF.

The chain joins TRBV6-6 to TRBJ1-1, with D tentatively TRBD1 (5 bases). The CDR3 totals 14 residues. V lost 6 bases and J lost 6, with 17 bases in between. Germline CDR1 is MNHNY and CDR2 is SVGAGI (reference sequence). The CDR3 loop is CASRGVRAGAEAFF. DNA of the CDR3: TGTGCCAGCAGGGGGGTCAGGGCTGGGGCTGAAGCTTTCTTT.

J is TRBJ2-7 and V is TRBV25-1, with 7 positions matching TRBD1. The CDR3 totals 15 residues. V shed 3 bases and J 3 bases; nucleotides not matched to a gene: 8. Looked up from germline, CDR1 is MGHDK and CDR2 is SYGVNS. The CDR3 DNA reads TGTGCCAGCAGTGATCTGACAGGGATGAGCTACGAGCAGTACTTC. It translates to CASSDLTGMSYEQYF.

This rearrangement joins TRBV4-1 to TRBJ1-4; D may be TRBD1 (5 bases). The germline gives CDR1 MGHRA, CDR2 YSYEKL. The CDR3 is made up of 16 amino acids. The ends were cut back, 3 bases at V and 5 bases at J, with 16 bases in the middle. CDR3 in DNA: TGCGCCAGCAGCCAGCTAACAGGCTCTCGGAATGAAAAACTGTTTTTT. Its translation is CASSQLTGSRNEKLFF.

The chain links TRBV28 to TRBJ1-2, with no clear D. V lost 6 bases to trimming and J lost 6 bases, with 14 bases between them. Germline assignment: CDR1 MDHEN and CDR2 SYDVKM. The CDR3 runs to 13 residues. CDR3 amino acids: CASRGSVVHGYTF. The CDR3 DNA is TGTGCCAGCAGGGGTAGTGTGGTCCATGGCTACACCTTC.

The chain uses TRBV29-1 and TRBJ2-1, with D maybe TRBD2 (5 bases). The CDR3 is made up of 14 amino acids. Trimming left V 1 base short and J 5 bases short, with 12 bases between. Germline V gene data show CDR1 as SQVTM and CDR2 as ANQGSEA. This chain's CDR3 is CSVEGGSGNNEQFF. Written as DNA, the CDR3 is TGCAGCGTTGAAGGAGGGTCGGGTAACAATGAGCAGTTCTTC.

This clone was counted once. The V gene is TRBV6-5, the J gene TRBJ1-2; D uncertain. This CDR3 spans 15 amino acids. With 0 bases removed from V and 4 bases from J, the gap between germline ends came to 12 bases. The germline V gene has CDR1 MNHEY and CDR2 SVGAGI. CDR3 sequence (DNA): TGTGCCAGCAGTTACTCGAACAACGGAGTCTATGGCTACACCTTC. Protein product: CASSYSNNGVYGYTF.

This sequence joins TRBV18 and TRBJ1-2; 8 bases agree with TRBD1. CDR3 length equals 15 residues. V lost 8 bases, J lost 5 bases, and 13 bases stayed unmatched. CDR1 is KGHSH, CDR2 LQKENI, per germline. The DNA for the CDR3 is TGTGCCAGCCTACAGAGTCCGACAGGGGTATATGGCTACACCTTC. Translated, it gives CASLQSPTGVYGYTF.

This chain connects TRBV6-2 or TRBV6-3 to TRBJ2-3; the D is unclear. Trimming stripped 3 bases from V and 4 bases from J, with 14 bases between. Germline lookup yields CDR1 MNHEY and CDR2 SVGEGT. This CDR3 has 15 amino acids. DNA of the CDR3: TGTGCCAGCAGTTATAGGGCAGCCGCCGCAGATACGCAGTATTTT. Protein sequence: CASSYRAAAADTQYF.

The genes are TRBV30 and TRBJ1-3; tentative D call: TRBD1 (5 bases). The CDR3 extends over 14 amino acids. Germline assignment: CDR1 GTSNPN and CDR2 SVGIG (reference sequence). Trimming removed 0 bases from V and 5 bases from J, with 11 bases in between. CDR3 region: CAWSVAGSRNTIYF. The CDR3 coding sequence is TGTGCCTGGAGTGTAGCAGGGAGCAGAAACACCATATATTTT.

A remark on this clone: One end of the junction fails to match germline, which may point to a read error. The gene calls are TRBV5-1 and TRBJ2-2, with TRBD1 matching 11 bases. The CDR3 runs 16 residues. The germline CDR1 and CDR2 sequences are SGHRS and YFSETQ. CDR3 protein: CASSTGQGALTGKLFF. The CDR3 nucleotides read TGCGCCAGCAGCACCGGACAGGGGGCATTAACCGGGAAGCTGTTTTTT. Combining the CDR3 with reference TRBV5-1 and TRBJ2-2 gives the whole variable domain KAGVTQTPRYLIKTRGQQVTLSCSPISGHRSVSWYQQTPGQGLQFLFEYFSETQRNKGNFPGRFSGRQFSNSRSEMNVSTLELGDSALYLCASSTGQGALTGKLFFGEGSRLTVL.